A selection of T cell receptor beta chains follows, all from one sample in a study of cytomegalovirus exposure and HLA in healthy donors. Sequencing was performed with immunoSEQ multiplex PCR; in TCRdb, only in-frame clones are kept and a portion is missing. The table lists under 65,000 clones, 89% of them singletons. The sample taken for sequencing was PBMCs. The origin of the receptors is a woman aged 18-29 years in good health and CMV-seropositive. Each CDR3 is given without its conserved first and last residue. D genes are given only for firm matches. Only some rows state a clone size, as once, few, many or a class for expanded clones.

V	J	D	size	CDR3
TRBV6-1	TRBJ2-3	TRBD2	-	ASNSGGTTDTQY
TRBV5-5	TRBJ1-6	TRBD1	-	ASSRTGDSSPLH
TRBV28	TRBJ1-5	-	-	ASSLSRGNSNQPQH
TRBV4-1	TRBJ2-1	TRBD2	-	ASSQEWASGGILGEQF
TRBV6-6	TRBJ2-1	-	-	ASRVLISNEQF
TRBV18	TRBJ1-3	-	-	ASSRDRLATIY
TRBV27	TRBJ1-2	TRBD1	-	ASSPIGTGDGYT
TRBV30	TRBJ2-7	-	-	AWSALGQANSYEQY
TRBV6-5	TRBJ1-2	-	-	ASSYRSNYGYT
TRBV2	TRBJ1-2	-	-	ASTRELEGYT
TRBV10-2	TRBJ2-7	-	few	ATRVAGPVYEQY
TRBV28	TRBJ1-1	TRBD1	-	ASSFPQGARSTEAF
TRBV7-8	TRBJ2-7	TRBD1	few	ASSPRTGSLYEQY
TRBV2	TRBJ2-1	-	-	ASSHVRQQYNEQF
TRBV7-2	TRBJ2-1	TRBD1	-	ASSADRGLGEQF
TRBV5-4	TRBJ1-6	TRBD1	-	ATWTGTSPLH
TRBV5-6	TRBJ2-1	-	-	ASSLQDPYNEQF
TRBV28	TRBJ2-5	TRBD1	-	ASTLGGTGVKTQY
TRBV28	TRBJ1-5	TRBD1	-	ATHRGPEGQPQH
TRBV9	TRBJ1-5	-	-	ASSVGGGMGNQPQH
TRBV4-2	TRBJ2-1	TRBD2	-	ASSQDWRGGPNEQF
TRBV4-1	TRBJ1-1	-	once	ASREQGRTEAF
TRBV2	TRBJ1-1	-	-	ASSLSTVNTEAF
TRBV6-1	TRBJ2-7	-	-	ASSEAPPGQPYEQY
TRBV4-2	TRBJ1-2	TRBD1	-	ASSFTAGGWNGYT
TRBV6-1	TRBJ2-3	-	-	ASRVDYTDTQY
TRBV5-1	TRBJ2-7	TRBD1	-	ASSWGQGGEQY
TRBV7-9	TRBJ1-1	-	-	ASSLGGQNTEAF
TRBV5-4	TRBJ2-5	TRBD2	few	ASSGGTSGGVIGETQY
TRBV4-1	TRBJ1-5	TRBD1	-	ASSQGGGGNQPQH
TRBV5-6	TRBJ2-3	TRBD2	-	ASSSGGTDTQY
TRBV5-6	TRBJ2-2	TRBD2	once	ASSLRGLAGGLNTGELF